This TCR beta chain was found in a study of T cells after yellow fever vaccination. Each CDR3 protein is one row after TCRdb ran MiXCR on the 5' RACE reads. The sample lists approximately 250,000 distinct CDR3 sequences; roughly 4.8% were seen once. The CDR3 is 17 amino acids. V lost 0 bases to trimming and J lost 3 bases, with 17 bases between them. Germline CDR1 SGHDT, CDR2 YYEEEE. The rearrangement joins TRBV5-6 to TRBJ2-3, with a tentative D call TRBD1 (6 bases). Sequencing was performed on CD4+ T cells sorted from PBMCs, taken on the day of the yellow fever booster vaccination. This clonotype originated in a young man who received the YFV17D yellow fever vaccine. The CDR3 spells CASSLGGHRVATDTQYF. The DNA for the CDR3 is TGTGCCAGCAGCTTGGGGGGACATAGGGTAGCGACAGATACGCAGTATTTT.